Each of the 25 T cell receptor beta chains below was sequenced from the same sample in a study of CD8 T cells in Susac syndrome. RNA totalling roughly 0.45 to 1 ug underwent reverse transcription with random hexamers. TCRdb reprocessed the immunoSEQ multiplex PCR reads via MiXCR and lists one record per CDR3 protein. The top ten hold approximately 0.2% of the sample, which has some 120,000 distinct CDR3 sequences, around 94% seen once. Sample: CD8+ T cells from PBMCs. The receptors originated from a human donor with Susac syndrome.

The chain joins TRBV30 to TRBJ2-1; a possible D gene is TRBD1 (7 bases). The CDR3 has 14 residues. V gave up 2 bases and J gave up 10 bases, with 18 bases separating them. Germline V gene lookup returns CDR1 GTSNPN and CDR2 SVGIG (reference sequence). The CDR3 loop is CAWSRQGGRSEQFF. The CDR3 DNA reads as TGTGCCTGGAGTCGCCAGGGGGGTCGTAGCGAGCAGTTCTTC.

The gene calls are TRBV5-6 and TRBJ2-5, with D possibly being TRBD2 (6 bases). The germline V and J ends were trimmed by 0 bases and 3 bases, with 12 bases remaining between them. This CDR3 comprises 15 residues. Per the germline V gene, CDR1 is SGHDT and CDR2 is YYEEEE. The CDR3: CASSLDSGGEETQYF. In nucleotides, the CDR3 is TGTGCCAGCAGCTTGGATAGCGGCGGGGAAGAGACCCAGTACTTC. The whole variable domain, filled in from reference TRBV5-6 and TRBJ2-5, reads DAGVTQSPTHLIKTRGQQVTLRCSPKSGHDTVSWYQQALGQGPQFIFQYYEEEERQRGNFPDRFSGHQFPNYSSELNVNALLLGDSALYLCASSLDSGGEETQYFGPGTRLLVL.

The V gene is TRBV4-2, the J gene TRBJ1-2, with TRBD1 matching 7 bases. The ends lost 2 bases at V and 7 bases at J; junction bases unmatched: 10. Germline loops: CDR1 LGHNA, CDR2 YNFKEQ. The CDR3 totals 15 residues. CDR3 DNA sequence: TGTGCCAGCAGCCAAAAAGGGACAGAGTTTCCTGGCTACACCTTC. Translating it yields CASSQKGTEFPGYTF.

This rearrangement joins TRBV12-3 or TRBV12-4 to TRBJ2-5; the D is unclear. The CDR3 has 12 residues. Trimming left V 5 bases short and J 4 bases short, with 8 bases between. For the CDR3, the DNA is TGTGCCAGCAGTAACCCCCCAGAGACCCAGTACTTC. As protein: CASSNPPETQYF.

This chain connects TRBV5-3 to TRBJ2-2, with 7 positions matching TRBD2. TRBV5-3 carries the ORF label, with uncertain function. Germline trimming cut 1 base from V and 3 bases from J; bases unmatched to any gene: 3. The CDR3 runs 15 residues. CDR3 nucleotide sequence: TGTGCCAGAAGCTTGAAGCGGGATTACACCGGGGAGCTGTTTTTT. Residues: CARSLKRDYTGELFF.

The rearrangement uses TRBV5-4 and TRBJ1-1; the match to TRBD1 covers 8 bases. Per the germline V gene, CDR1 is SGHNT and CDR2 is YYREEE (reference sequence). J lost 1 base, V lost 4 bases, and 3 bases had no gene match. The CDR3 is 14 residues long. This CDR3 is CASSEDRGNTEAFF. CDR3 coding DNA: TGTGCCAGCAGCGAAGACAGGGGGAACACTGAAGCTTTCTTT.

The rearrangement joins TRBV24-1 to TRBJ2-2, with 7 bases matching TRBD1. The CDR3 loop spans 14 amino acids. The junction had 2 bases not matched to a gene; V was cut back by 4 bases and J by 4 bases. Germline V gives CDR1 KGHDR, CDR2 SFDVKD. CDR3 loop: CATSEAGGTGELFF. CDR3 sequence (DNA): TGTGCCACCAGTGAGGCAGGGGGCACCGGGGAGCTGTTTTTT.

The count of this clonotype is one. J is TRBJ2-7 and V is TRBV13; no definite D call. The length of the CDR3 is 16 residues. The V end lost 0 bases, the J end lost 2 bases, and 14 bases lay between the germline ends. Germline CDR1 PRHDT, CDR2 FYEKMQ (reference sequence). CDR3 DNA sequence: TGTGCCAGCAGCTTAGGAAGCGAGAGTCCCACCTACGAGCAGTACTTC. This codes for CASSLGSESPTYEQYF. The full variable domain, completed using reference TRBV13 and TRBJ2-7, is AAGVIQSPRHLIKEKRETATLKCYPIPRHDTVYWYQQGPGQDPQFLISFYEKMQSDKGSIPDRFSAQQFSDYHSELNMSSLELGDSALYFCASSLGSESPTYEQYFGPGTRLTVT.

This clonotype was found a few times. DNA of the CDR3: TGTGCCAGCAGTTCCGCCTTAGGGGATCGGCAGGGCTACACCTTC. Translating gives CASSSALGDRQGYTF. This chain connects TRBV6-5 to TRBJ1-2; a weak D match, TRBD1 (5 bases). There are 15 residues in the CDR3. From germline, CDR1 is MNHEY and CDR2 SVGAGI. V was cut by 4 bases and J by 8 bases, with 20 bases left in between.

The rearrangement uses TRBV6-5 and TRBJ2-3; D unresolved. The germline V and J ends were trimmed by 0 bases and 2 bases, with 15 bases remaining between them. From germline, CDR1 is MNHEY and CDR2 SVGAGI. CDR3 length: 17 residues. DNA for the CDR3: TGTGCCAGCAGTTACTCGATTAACCGAGACTTCACAGATACGCAGTATTTT. It specifies CASSYSINRDFTDTQYF.

This chain joins TRBV12-3 or TRBV12-4 and TRBJ2-3, with unresolved D. V was cut by 0 bases and J by 2 bases, with 6 bases left in between. This CDR3 is 14 amino acids long. The CDR3 DNA is TGTGCCAGCAGTTTAGCGATCCTCACAGATACGCAGTATTTT. As protein: CASSLAILTDTQYF.

The genes are TRBV5-4 and TRBJ2-1; TRBD2 matches 10 bases. The CDR3 has 15 residues. CDR1 is SGHNT, CDR2 YYREEE, per germline (reference sequence). With 1 base clipped from V and 8 bases from J, the junction kept 6 bases outside the gene matches. The CDR3 DNA is TGTGCCAGCAGCTTGTTTAGCGGGAGGCTCGATGAGCAGTTCTTC. Amino acid sequence: CASSLFSGRLDEQFF.

This clonotype was counted once. The gene calls are TRBV29-1 and TRBJ1-2; D gene ambiguous. The CDR3 has 13 amino acids. V dropped 7 bases and J dropped 8 bases, with 20 bases sitting between them. CDR1 is SQVTM, CDR2 ANQGSEA, per germline. The CDR3 DNA follows: TGCAGCGCTCGAACCGGGCGGGCTCCGGGCTACACCTTC. This gives the protein CSARTGRAPGYTF. Full variable domain (rest looked up from reference TRBV29-1 and TRBJ1-2): SAVISQKPSRDICQRGTSLTIQCQVDSQVTMMFWYRQQPGQSLTLIATANQGSEATYESGFVIDKFPISRPNLTFSTLTVSNMSPEDSSIYLCSARTGRAPGYTFGSGTRLTVV.

V is TRBV30 and J is TRBJ2-1; D remains ambiguous. This CDR3 comprises 12 residues. V lost 3 bases and J lost 3, with 6 bases in between. Germline assignment: CDR1 GTSNPN and CDR2 SVGIG (reference sequence). The CDR3 region is CAWSPLYNEQFF. The DNA for the CDR3 is TGTGCCTGGAGCCCTCTCTACAATGAGCAGTTCTTC.

The J gene is TRBJ1-4, the V gene TRBV7-6; 9 bases map to TRBD1. Looked up from germline, CDR1 is SGHVS and CDR2 is FNYEAQ. V shed 5 bases, J shed 6 bases, and the junction held 4 bases outside the gene matches. The CDR3 totals 14 residues. The CDR3 loop reads CASSTTGGYEKLFF. The CDR3 DNA is TGTGCCAGCAGCACGACAGGGGGTTATGAAAAACTGTTTTTT.

In its sample, this clonotype was seen once. The chain recombines TRBV27 with TRBJ2-7; D is possibly TRBD1 (6 bases). V shed 5 bases and J shed 1 base, with 21 bases lying between them. The germline CDR1 and CDR2 sequences are MNHEY and SMNVEV (reference sequence). The CDR3 is 17 amino acids. The CDR3 sequence is CASSPNPPKQGSYEQYF. CDR3 bases: TGTGCCAGCAGTCCCAACCCACCGAAACAGGGTTCCTACGAGCAGTACTTC.

The rearrangement links TRBV12-3 or TRBV12-4 to TRBJ2-1; 7 positions agree with TRBD1. The CDR3 is 16 residues long. Unmatched junction bases numbered 13, after V lost 5 bases and J lost 6 bases. CDR3 amino acids: CASSNPGQPPGNEQFF. For the CDR3, the DNA is TGTGCCAGCAGTAACCCGGGACAGCCACCGGGCAATGAGCAGTTCTTC.

J is TRBJ2-7 and V is TRBV25-1, with D tentatively TRBD1 or TRBD2 (5 bases each). Germline CDR1 is MGHDK and CDR2 is SYGVNS. This CDR3 contains 13 residues. Trimming removed 6 bases from V and 0 bases from J, with 9 bases in between. In DNA, the CDR3 is TGTGCCAGCAGGACCGGGACCTCCTACGAGCAGTACTTC. Residues: CASRTGTSYEQYF.

The chain combines TRBV6-5 with TRBJ2-7, with D tentatively TRBD1 or TRBD2 (6 bases each). Trimming shortened V by 5 bases and J by 1 base, and 12 bases separated the two germline ends. The germline V gene has CDR1 MNHEY and CDR2 SVGAGI. The CDR3 sequence is 14 residues long. CDR3 region: CASSRGEESYEQYF. CDR3 bases: TGTGCCAGCAGTAGGGGGGAGGAATCCTACGAGCAGTACTTC.

The gene calls are TRBV9 and TRBJ1-1; 9 positions agree with TRBD1. Looked up from germline, CDR1 is SGDLS and CDR2 is YYNGEE. This CDR3 has 15 amino acids. The junction had 7 bases not matched to a gene; V was cut back by 6 bases and J by 1 base. The DNA of the CDR3 is TGTGCCAGCAACGACTTACAGGGGGCGAACACTGAAGCTTTCTTT. It codes for CASNDLQGANTEAFF.

The chain links TRBV5-4 to TRBJ2-5; tentatively, D is TRBD1 or TRBD2 (7 bases each). CDR1 and CDR2 (germline): SGHNT, YYREEE (reference sequence). The V and J ends lost 2 bases and 0 bases respectively, with 11 bases between them. This CDR3 spans 15 amino acids. The CDR3 loop is CASSFQGGDQETQYF. In DNA, the CDR3 is TGTGCCAGCAGCTTCCAGGGGGGGGACCAAGAGACCCAGTACTTC.

CDR3 nucleotide sequence: TGTGCCAGCAGCCAAGTCATCGAATTCACAGATACGCAGTATTTT. This gives the protein CASSQVIEFTDTQYF. The chain links TRBV3-1 to TRBJ2-3; no clear D gene. Trimming removed 1 base from V and 2 bases from J, with 10 bases in between. Germline CDR1 LGHDT, CDR2 YNNKEL (reference sequence). The CDR3 has 15 residues.

J is TRBJ2-1 and V is TRBV29-1; TRBD1 might be the D (6 bases). V lost 3 bases, J lost 4 bases, and 10 bases lay in between. The germline V gene encodes CDR1 SQVTM and CDR2 ANQGSEA. CDR3 length equals 13 residues. CDR3 nucleotides: TGCAGCGTTGAGGGGGACACTTACAATGAGCAGTTCTTC. It encodes CSVEGDTYNEQFF.

A note on this clonotype: The germline gene is not matched at one end of the junction; a read error may be the cause. The chain is built from TRBV7-7 and TRBJ2-3; D not resolved. The CDR3 consists of 13 residues. The germline CDR1 and CDR2 sequences are SSHAT and FNYEAQ (reference sequence). The CDR3 DNA follows: TGTGCTAGCAGCTTAGGACGAGCAGATACGCAGTATTTT. It codes for CASSLGRADTQYF. Supplemented by reference TRBV7-7 and TRBJ2-3, the full variable domain reads GAGVSQSPRYKVTKRGQDVTLRCDPISSHATLYWYQQALGQGPEFLTYFNYEAQPDKSGLPSDRFSAERPEGSISTLTIQRTEQRDSAMYRCASSLGRADTQYFGPGTRLTVL.

The V call is TRBV19, the J call TRBJ2-2; D gene ambiguous. The CDR3 extends over 12 amino acids. Trimming pared 7 bases from V and 6 bases from J, leaving 9 bases between. CDR1 and CDR2 from the germline V gene are LNHDA and SQIVND (reference sequence). CDR3 nucleotides: TGTGCCAGTAATCCTACATCCGGGGAGCTGTTTTTT. Amino acids: CASNPTSGELFF.